What follows describes a single T cell receptor (beta chain). Its antigen is currently unknown. It was uncontrolled infection, other autoimmune disease, pregnancy or lactation that excluded patients. On the basis of clinical symptoms, serum thyroxine and TRAb, thyroid ultrasound and orbital computed tomography, diagnoses were made. The PBMCs studied were ones that came from about 10 ml fresh peripheral blood. This record comes from a study of T cells in Graves' hyperthyroidism and ophthalmopathy. Study-wide results and caveats: Patients with ophthalmopathy were separated from those with stable hyperthyroidism by a 13 V-J model.

RNA transcripts gave rise to amplified TCR beta CDR3 regions. An initial round of RT-PCR targeting the TCR CDR3 relied on the HTBI primer set. TCRdb re-derived calls from the multiplex PCR reads in MiXCR, one entry per CDR3 protein. Among 490,000 or so distinct CDR3 sequences, 20% to 25% were seen once, and the ten largest hold about half. This CDR3 is built from 14 residues. Trimming removed 4 bases from V and 5 bases from J, with 12 bases in between. Germline V gene lookup returns CDR1 SGDLS and CDR2 YYNGEE. The sample taken for sequencing was blood. The TCR comes from a woman aged 70-85 years with Graves' ophthalmopathy. The chain carries TRBV9 and TRBJ2-2, with D possibly being TRBD1 (5 bases). CDR3 loop: CASSLSRVTGELFF. The DNA of the CDR3 is TGTGCCAGCAGCCTCAGCAGGGTTACCGGGGAGCTGTTTTTT.